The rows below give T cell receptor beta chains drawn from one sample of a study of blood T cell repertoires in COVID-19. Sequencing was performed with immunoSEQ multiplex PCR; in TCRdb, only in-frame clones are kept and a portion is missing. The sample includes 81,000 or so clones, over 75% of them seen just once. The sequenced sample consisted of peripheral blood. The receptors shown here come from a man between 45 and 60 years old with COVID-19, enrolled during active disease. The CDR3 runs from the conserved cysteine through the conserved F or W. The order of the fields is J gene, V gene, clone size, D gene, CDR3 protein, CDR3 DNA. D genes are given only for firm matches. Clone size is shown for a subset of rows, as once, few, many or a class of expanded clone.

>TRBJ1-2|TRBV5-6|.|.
CASSLLGPNYGYTF
TGTGCCAGCAGCTTGTTGGGGCCTAACTATGGCTACACCTTC
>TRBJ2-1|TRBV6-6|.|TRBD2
CASALAGVNEQFF
TGTGCCAGCGCACTAGCGGGAGTGAATGAGCAGTTCTTC
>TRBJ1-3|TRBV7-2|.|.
CASSLVTAIENTIYF
TGTGCCAGCAGCTTAGTGACAGCCATCGAAAACACCATATATTTT
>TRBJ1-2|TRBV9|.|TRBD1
CASSEDRGVNGYTF
TGTGCCAGCAGCGAAGACAGGGGAGTCAATGGCTACACCTTC
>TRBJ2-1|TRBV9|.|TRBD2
CASSVASGRAVAYNEQFF
TGTGCCAGCAGCGTAGCAAGCGGGAGGGCCGTGGCCTACAATGAGCAGTTCTTC
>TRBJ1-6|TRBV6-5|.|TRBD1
CASLQGWSPLHF
TGTGCCAGCTTACAGGGGTGGTCACCCCTCCACTTT
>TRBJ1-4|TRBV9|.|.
CASSPGSEKLFF
TGTGCCAGCAGCCCTGGCAGTGAAAAACTGTTTTTT
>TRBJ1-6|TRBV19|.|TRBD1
CASSERTGLHF
TGTGCCAGTAGCGAAAGGACAGGACTCCACTTT
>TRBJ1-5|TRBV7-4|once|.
CASSFPVGGSRQPQHF
TGTGCCAGCAGCTTCCCCGTCGGGGGGTCAAGGCAGCCCCAGCATTTT
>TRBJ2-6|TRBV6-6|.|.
CASSFGSGANVLTF
TGTGCCAGCAGTTTCGGCTCTGGGGCCAACGTCCTGACTTTC
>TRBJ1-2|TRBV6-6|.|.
CASTVTGIYYGYTF
TGTGCCAGCACCGTAACAGGGATCTACTATGGCTACACCTTC
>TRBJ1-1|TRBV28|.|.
CASSDGILNTEAFF
TGTGCCAGCAGTGACGGGATTCTGAACACTGAAGCTTTCTTT
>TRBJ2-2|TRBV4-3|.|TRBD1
CASSQEDRGTNTGELFF
TGCGCCAGCAGCCAAGAGGACAGGGGGACTAACACCGGGGAGCTGTTTTTT
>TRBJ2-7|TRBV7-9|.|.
CASSRLSSYEQYF
TGTGCCAGCAGCCGACTCTCCAGCTACGAGCAGTACTTC
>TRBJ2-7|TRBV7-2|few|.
CASSLGGLAYEQYF
TGTGCCAGCAGCTTAGGAGGGCTGGCCTACGAGCAGTACTTC
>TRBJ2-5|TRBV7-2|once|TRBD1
CASSLAGTGGQETQYF
TGTGCCAGCAGCTTAGCGGGGACAGGGGGACAAGAGACCCAGTACTTC
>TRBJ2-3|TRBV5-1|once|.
CASSGRTDQDTQYF
TGCGCCAGCAGCGGAAGGACAGACCAAGATACGCAGTATTTT
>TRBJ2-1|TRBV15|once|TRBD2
CATAVGTSGSGEQFF
TGTGCCACCGCGGTGGGGACTAGCGGGAGTGGTGAGCAGTTCTTC
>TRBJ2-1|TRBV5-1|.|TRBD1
CASSPVSTGFSYNEQFF
TGCGCCAGCAGCCCCGTTTCGACAGGGTTCTCCTACAATGAGCAGTTCTTC
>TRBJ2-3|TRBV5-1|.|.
CASSLAQVEDTQYF
TGCGCCAGCAGCTTGGCCCAGGTGGAAGATACGCAGTATTTT
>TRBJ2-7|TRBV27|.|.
CASSFGPGYEQYF
TGTGCCAGCAGTTTTGGCCCGGGCTACGAGCAGTACTTC
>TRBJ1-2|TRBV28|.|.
CASTPGRANYGYTF
TGTGCCAGCACCCCCGGCAGGGCTAACTATGGCTACACCTTC
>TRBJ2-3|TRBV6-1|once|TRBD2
CASIDLSGRDTDTQYF
TGTGCCAGCATTGACCTTAGCGGGAGGGACACAGATACGCAGTATTTT